This T cell receptor (beta chain) derives from a study of cytomegalovirus exposure and HLA in healthy donors. This CDR3 region has 14 residues. Trimming removed 6 bases at V and 1 base at J, with 12 bases between. CDR1 is SGHDT, CDR2 YYEEEE, per germline. The PCR made use of 60 Vbeta and 13 Jbeta primers. Here immunoSEQ multiplex PCR was the method, and the copy in TCRdb shows in-frame clones only, minus some. The repertoire holds 130,000 or so clones, with 77% as singletons. Sequences were obtained from PBMCs. This chain connects TRBV5-6 to TRBJ2-3; D ambiguous. The TCR originated in a male donor in good health and CMV-seropositive. The CDR3 sequence is CASKRVSRTDTQYF. DNA for the CDR3: TGTGCCAGCAAGCGAGTTTCTCGCACAGATACGCAGTATTTT. The full variable domain, rest sourced from reference TRBV5-6 and TRBJ2-3, is DAGVTQSPTHLIKTRGQQVTLRCSPKSGHDTVSWYQQALGQGPQFIFQYYEEEERQRGNFPDRFSGHQFPNYSSELNVNALLLGDSALYLCASKRVSRTDTQYFGPGTRLTVL.